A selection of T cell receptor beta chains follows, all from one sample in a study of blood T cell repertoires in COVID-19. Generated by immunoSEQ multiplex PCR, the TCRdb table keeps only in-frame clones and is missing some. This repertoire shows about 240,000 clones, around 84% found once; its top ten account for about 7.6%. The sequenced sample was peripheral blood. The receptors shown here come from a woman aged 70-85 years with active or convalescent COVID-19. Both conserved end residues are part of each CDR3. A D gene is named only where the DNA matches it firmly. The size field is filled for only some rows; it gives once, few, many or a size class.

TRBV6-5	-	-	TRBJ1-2	CASSYAYRVHGYTF	TGTGCCAGCAGTTACGCCTACAGGGTGCATGGCTACACCTTC
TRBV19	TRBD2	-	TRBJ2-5	CASSLAGNQETQYF	TGTGCCAGTAGTTTAGCGGGAAATCAAGAGACCCAGTACTTC
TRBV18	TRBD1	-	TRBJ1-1	CASSPLGQEMNTEAFF	TGTGCCAGCTCACCGCTGGGACAGGAGATGAACACTGAAGCTTTCTTT
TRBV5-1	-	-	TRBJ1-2	CASSSGQTYGYTF	TGCGCCAGCAGCTCTGGACAGACCTATGGCTACACCTTC
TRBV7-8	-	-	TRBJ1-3	CASSFQVNGNTIYF	TGTGCCAGCAGCTTTCAGGTGAACGGAAACACCATATATTTT
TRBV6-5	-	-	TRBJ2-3	CASSFSTGSDTQYF	TGTGCCAGCAGTTTTTCGACAGGATCAGATACGCAGTATTTT
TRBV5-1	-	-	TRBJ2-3	CASSLPGVGTDTQYF	TGCGCCAGCAGCTTGCCAGGGGTTGGGACAGATACGCAGTATTTT
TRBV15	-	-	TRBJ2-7	CATSLFTGEQYF	TGTGCCACCAGTTTATTTACGGGGGAGCAGTACTTC
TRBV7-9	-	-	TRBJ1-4	CASSSLTATNEKLFF	TGTGCCAGCAGCTCCCTGACAGCAACTAATGAAAAACTGTTTTTT
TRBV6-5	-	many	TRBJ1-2	CASSYSRQAAYGYTF	TGTGCCAGCAGTTACTCGAGACAGGCCGCCTATGGCTACACCTTC
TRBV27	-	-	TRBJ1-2	CASSLSPRDYYGYTF	TGTGCCAGCAGTTTATCGCCCCGCGACTACTATGGCTACACCTTC
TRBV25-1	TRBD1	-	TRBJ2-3	CASSGQGAPWDTQYF	TGTGCCAGCAGCGGACAGGGGGCGCCGTGGGATACGCAGTATTTT
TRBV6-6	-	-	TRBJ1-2	CASSYSGNSEGYTF	TGTGCCAGCAGTTACTCCGGTAACTCGGAGGGCTACACCTTC
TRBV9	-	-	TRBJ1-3	CASSVTGSGNTIYF	TGTGCCAGCAGCGTAACAGGTTCTGGAAACACCATATATTTT
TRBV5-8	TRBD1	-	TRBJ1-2	CASSGTGGEIVGYTF	TGTGCCAGCAGCGGAACAGGGGGCGAAATCGTTGGCTACACCTTC
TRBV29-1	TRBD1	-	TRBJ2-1	CSVGQGYAEQFF	TGCAGCGTTGGACAGGGGTACGCTGAGCAGTTCTTC
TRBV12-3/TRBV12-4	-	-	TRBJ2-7	CASSLVGAHEQYF	TGTGCCAGCAGTTTAGTAGGGGCCCACGAGCAGTACTTC
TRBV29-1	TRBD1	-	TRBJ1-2	CSDRGNYGYTF	TGCAGCGACAGGGGGAACTATGGCTACACCTTC
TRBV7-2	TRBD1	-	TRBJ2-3	CASNPRTGGGDTQYF	TGTGCCAGCAACCCTCGGACAGGGGGGGGAGATACGCAGTATTTT
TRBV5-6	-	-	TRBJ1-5	CASSWPCDRNQPQHF	TGTGCCAGCAGTTGGCCCTGCGACAGAAATCAGCCCCAGCATTTT
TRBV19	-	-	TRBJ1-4	CASSLTGRNQKLFF	TGTGCCAGTAGTTTGACTGGAAGGAACCAAAAACTGTTTTTT
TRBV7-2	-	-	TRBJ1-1	CASSLPSAGRTEAFF	TGTGCCAGCAGCTTACCCAGTGCAGGTAGGACTGAAGCTTTCTTT